This is a list of T cell receptor beta chains from one sample in a study of shared clonotypes between healthy human individuals. Method: immunoSEQ multiplex PCR; TCRdb's copy keeps in-frame clones and lacks some. The sample includes over a million clones, about 76% of them seen just once. Sequenced sample: memory CD4+ T cells sorted from blood. Every receptor here comes from a man aged 18 to 29 in good health. CDR3s include the opening cysteine and the closing phenylalanine or tryptophan. The order of the fields is D gene, clone size, V gene, J gene, CDR3 protein, CDR3 DNA. The D gene is left open where the match is weak. The size entry is marked missing in some rows and otherwise reads once, few, many or a size class.

d_call: -; clone_size: -; v_call: TRBV30; j_call: TRBJ1-3; cdr3_aa: CAWSVGNSGNTIYF; cdr3_nt: TGTGCCTGGAGTGTGGGAAACTCTGGAAACACCATATATTTT
d_call: TRBD2; clone_size: -; v_call: TRBV4-1; j_call: TRBJ2-4; cdr3_aa: CASSQGAGGPGSNIQYF; cdr3_nt: TGCGCCAGCAGCCAGGGAGCGGGAGGGCCCGGAAGTAACATTCAGTACTTC
d_call: -; clone_size: few; v_call: TRBV10-3; j_call: TRBJ2-5; cdr3_aa: CAISAGLEETQYF; cdr3_nt: TGTGCCATCAGTGCTGGGCTCGAAGAGACCCAGTACTTC
d_call: -; clone_size: -; v_call: TRBV5-1; j_call: TRBJ2-1; cdr3_aa: CASSTLPVGAYNEQFF; cdr3_nt: TGCGCCAGCAGCACCCTGCCGGTTGGTGCCTACAATGAGCAGTTCTTC
d_call: -; clone_size: once; v_call: TRBV5-3; j_call: TRBJ2-7; cdr3_aa: CARINRRRGIPYEQYF; cdr3_nt: TGTGCCAGAATTAATCGACGGAGGGGTATCCCCTACGAGCAGTACTTC
d_call: -; clone_size: -; v_call: TRBV5-1; j_call: TRBJ2-6; cdr3_aa: CASRGIVGANVLTF; cdr3_nt: TGCGCCAGCAGGGGGATAGTTGGGGCCAACGTCCTGACTTTC
d_call: -; clone_size: -; v_call: TRBV5-1; j_call: TRBJ1-4; cdr3_aa: CASSLTFGGAPQEEKLFF; cdr3_nt: TGCGCCAGCAGCTTGACGTTTGGGGGCGCCCCTCAGGAGGAAAAACTGTTTTTT
d_call: -; clone_size: -; v_call: TRBV7-2; j_call: TRBJ2-1; cdr3_aa: CASSPNRVVQFF; cdr3_nt: TGTGCCAGCAGCCCCAATAGAGTTGTGCAGTTCTTC
d_call: TRBD1; clone_size: -; v_call: TRBV19; j_call: TRBJ1-5; cdr3_aa: CASLGQYSNQPQHF; cdr3_nt: TGTGCCAGTCTGGGACAGTATAGCAATCAGCCCCAGCATTTT
d_call: -; clone_size: once; v_call: TRBV6-5; j_call: TRBJ2-2; cdr3_aa: CASSYLYTKDTGELFF; cdr3_nt: TGTGCCAGCAGTTACCTATATACGAAGGACACCGGGGAGCTGTTTTTT
d_call: -; clone_size: once; v_call: TRBV4-1; j_call: TRBJ2-3; cdr3_aa: CASRPAAGRSDTQYF; cdr3_nt: TGCGCCAGCAGACCCGCGGCAGGGAGGTCAGATACGCAGTATTTT
d_call: -; clone_size: -; v_call: TRBV7-8; j_call: TRBJ2-1; cdr3_aa: CASSPGGPIQQFF; cdr3_nt: TGTGCCAGCAGCCCCGGGGGACCGATCCAGCAGTTCTTC
d_call: -; clone_size: -; v_call: TRBV19; j_call: TRBJ1-3; cdr3_aa: CASSISGPGNTIYF; cdr3_nt: TGTGCCAGTAGTATATCGGGCCCTGGAAACACCATATATTTT
d_call: TRBD2; clone_size: -; v_call: TRBV2; j_call: TRBJ2-2; cdr3_aa: CASRASGGMKGELFF; cdr3_nt: TGTGCCTCACGGGCCAGCGGGGGAATGAAGGGGGAGCTGTTTTTT
d_call: -; clone_size: -; v_call: TRBV9; j_call: TRBJ2-1; cdr3_aa: CASSVAGRDNNEQFF; cdr3_nt: TGTGCCAGCAGCGTTGCGGGCCGGGATAACAATGAGCAGTTCTTC
d_call: TRBD1; clone_size: -; v_call: TRBV6-1; j_call: TRBJ1-5; cdr3_aa: CASSEGAGGQPQHF; cdr3_nt: TGTGCCAGCAGTGAAGGGGCAGGGGGTCAGCCCCAGCATTTT
d_call: TRBD1; clone_size: -; v_call: TRBV28; j_call: TRBJ1-4; cdr3_aa: CASSPNRQGAESEKLFF; cdr3_nt: TGTGCCAGCAGTCCGAATCGACAGGGGGCAGAATCCGAAAAACTGTTTTTT
d_call: TRBD2; clone_size: once; v_call: TRBV7-3; j_call: TRBJ2-3; cdr3_aa: CASSFSGGAADTQYF; cdr3_nt: TGTGCCAGCAGCTTCAGCGGGGGGGCAGCAGATACGCAGTATTTT
d_call: -; clone_size: -; v_call: TRBV6-6; j_call: TRBJ2-7; cdr3_aa: CASSSPDSKQYF; cdr3_nt: TGTGCCAGCAGTTCCCCGGACTCAAAGCAGTACTTC
d_call: -; clone_size: -; v_call: TRBV11-2; j_call: TRBJ2-1; cdr3_aa: CASSPALINNEQFF; cdr3_nt: TGTGCCAGCAGCCCGGCACTAATCAACAATGAGCAGTTCTTC
d_call: TRBD1; clone_size: -; v_call: TRBV5-5; j_call: TRBJ2-7; cdr3_aa: CASSLRTGDYWDF; cdr3_nt: TGTGCCAGCAGCTTAAGGACAGGGGATTACTGGGACTTC
d_call: -; clone_size: -; v_call: TRBV5-1; j_call: TRBJ2-7; cdr3_aa: CASIQGDYEQYF; cdr3_nt: TGCGCCAGCATACAGGGTGACTACGAGCAGTACTTC
d_call: TRBD2; clone_size: -; v_call: TRBV15; j_call: TRBJ2-7; cdr3_aa: CATSGGSLALAEQYF; cdr3_nt: TGTGCCACCAGCGGCGGGAGCCTAGCATTGGCCGAGCAGTACTTC
d_call: TRBD2; clone_size: -; v_call: TRBV18; j_call: TRBJ2-1; cdr3_aa: CASSPLTSGVNEQFF; cdr3_nt: TGTGCCAGCTCACCACTGACTAGCGGGGTGAATGAGCAGTTCTTC
d_call: -; clone_size: few; v_call: TRBV19; j_call: TRBJ2-1; cdr3_aa: CASSTRNEQFF; cdr3_nt: TGTGCCAGTAGTACCCGCAATGAGCAGTTCTTC
d_call: -; clone_size: -; v_call: TRBV18; j_call: TRBJ2-2; cdr3_aa: CASSSANTGELFF; cdr3_nt: TGTGCCAGCTCATCGGCGAACACCGGGGAGCTGTTTTTT
d_call: -; clone_size: -; v_call: TRBV18; j_call: TRBJ2-5; cdr3_aa: CASSPYSFEWNQETQYF; cdr3_nt: TGTGCCAGCTCACCGTATTCGTTCGAGTGGAACCAAGAGACCCAGTACTTC
d_call: -; clone_size: -; v_call: TRBV29-1; j_call: TRBJ1-5; cdr3_aa: CSAGGGGNQPQHF; cdr3_nt: TGCAGCGCCGGAGGGGGGGGAAATCAGCCCCAGCATTTT
d_call: -; clone_size: -; v_call: TRBV18; j_call: TRBJ1-4; cdr3_aa: CASSPREGEKLFF; cdr3_nt: TGTGCCAGCTCACCAAGAGAGGGGGAAAAACTGTTTTTT
d_call: -; clone_size: -; v_call: TRBV5-1; j_call: TRBJ2-2; cdr3_aa: CASSLEGGANTGELFF; cdr3_nt: TGCGCCAGCAGCTTGGAGGGGGGCGCGAACACCGGGGAGCTGTTTTTT
d_call: -; clone_size: -; v_call: TRBV6-5; j_call: TRBJ2-7; cdr3_aa: CASSYRNEQYF; cdr3_nt: TGTGCCAGCAGTTACAGGAACGAGCAGTACTTC
d_call: -; clone_size: -; v_call: TRBV11-2; j_call: TRBJ2-7; cdr3_aa: CASSLAGSYEQYF; cdr3_nt: TGTGCCAGCAGCTTAGCCGGCAGCTACGAGCAGTACTTC
d_call: -; clone_size: -; v_call: TRBV11-2; j_call: TRBJ1-5; cdr3_aa: CASTNRDGADQPQHF; cdr3_nt: TGTGCCAGCACTAACAGGGACGGGGCCGATCAGCCCCAGCATTTT
d_call: -; clone_size: -; v_call: TRBV27; j_call: TRBJ2-5; cdr3_aa: CASSLSRGETQYF; cdr3_nt: TGTGCCAGCAGTTTATCTCGGGGGGAGACCCAGTACTTC
d_call: -; clone_size: few; v_call: TRBV4-3; j_call: TRBJ2-2; cdr3_aa: CASSPQGLAGELFF; cdr3_nt: TGCGCCAGCAGCCCTCAGGGGTTGGCCGGGGAGCTGTTTTTT
d_call: -; clone_size: -; v_call: TRBV7-9; j_call: TRBJ1-3; cdr3_aa: CASTQIMGQGFVSGNTIYF; cdr3_nt: TGTGCCAGCACGCAGATAATGGGGCAGGGTTTTGTCTCTGGAAACACCATATATTTT
d_call: TRBD1; clone_size: -; v_call: TRBV6-1; j_call: TRBJ1-4; cdr3_aa: CASSEGSPGRGHEKLFF; cdr3_nt: TGTGCCAGCAGTGAAGGTTCTCCGGGCAGGGGGCATGAAAAACTGTTTTTT
d_call: TRBD2; clone_size: once; v_call: TRBV11-2; j_call: TRBJ2-7; cdr3_aa: CASSLGTTYEQYF; cdr3_nt: TGTGCCAGCAGCTTGGGGACTACGTACGAGCAGTACTTC
d_call: -; clone_size: -; v_call: TRBV5-5; j_call: TRBJ2-5; cdr3_aa: CASSLQGKTQYF; cdr3_nt: TGTGCCAGCAGCTTGCAGGGGAAGACCCAGTACTTC
d_call: -; clone_size: -; v_call: TRBV18; j_call: TRBJ1-2; cdr3_aa: CASSPPAFTNYGYTF; cdr3_nt: TGTGCCAGCTCACCTCCGGCCTTTACTAACTATGGCTACACCTTC
d_call: TRBD1; clone_size: once; v_call: TRBV20-1; j_call: TRBJ1-2; cdr3_aa: CSARQGTPLTF; cdr3_nt: TGCAGTGCTCGACAGGGAACGCCCCTCACCTTC
d_call: TRBD1; clone_size: few; v_call: TRBV28; j_call: TRBJ2-7; cdr3_aa: CASSPRGQDGYEQYF; cdr3_nt: TGTGCCAGCAGTCCACGGGGACAGGATGGCTACGAGCAGTACTTC
d_call: -; clone_size: -; v_call: TRBV19; j_call: TRBJ2-5; cdr3_aa: CASRSSQETQYF; cdr3_nt: TGTGCCAGTAGAAGCAGCCAAGAGACCCAGTACTTC
d_call: -; clone_size: -; v_call: TRBV7-3; j_call: TRBJ1-1; cdr3_aa: CASSFQQKNTEAFF; cdr3_nt: TGTGCCAGCAGCTTTCAGCAGAAGAACACTGAAGCTTTCTTT
d_call: -; clone_size: -; v_call: TRBV4-3; j_call: TRBJ2-7; cdr3_aa: CASSQDWAFYEQYF; cdr3_nt: TGCGCCAGCAGCCAAGATTGGGCTTTCTACGAGCAGTACTTC
d_call: TRBD1; clone_size: -; v_call: TRBV13; j_call: TRBJ1-1; cdr3_aa: CASSVGQRSTEAFF; cdr3_nt: TGTGCCAGCAGCGTGGGACAGCGAAGCACTGAAGCTTTCTTT
d_call: -; clone_size: -; v_call: TRBV16; j_call: TRBJ2-5; cdr3_aa: CASSQQRGSETQYF; cdr3_nt: TGTGCCAGCAGCCAACAGAGGGGTTCGGAGACCCAGTACTTC
d_call: -; clone_size: -; v_call: TRBV11-2; j_call: TRBJ2-3; cdr3_aa: CASIDYRTDTQYF; cdr3_nt: TGTGCCAGCATTGACTACCGCACAGATACGCAGTATTTT
d_call: -; clone_size: -; v_call: TRBV7-2; j_call: TRBJ1-2; cdr3_aa: CASSFDAYGGHTF; cdr3_nt: TGTGCCAGCAGCTTCGACGCCTATGGTGGCCACACCTTC
d_call: -; clone_size: few; v_call: TRBV28; j_call: TRBJ1-2; cdr3_aa: CASSLLRASGYTF; cdr3_nt: TGTGCCAGCAGTTTACTCAGGGCGAGTGGCTACACCTTC
d_call: TRBD1; clone_size: -; v_call: TRBV6-5; j_call: TRBJ2-5; cdr3_aa: CASSKGQQETQYF; cdr3_nt: TGTGCCAGCAGCAAGGGACAGCAAGAGACCCAGTACTTC
d_call: -; clone_size: -; v_call: TRBV11-2; j_call: TRBJ1-2; cdr3_aa: CASSPGQIYGYTF; cdr3_nt: TGTGCCAGCAGCCCGGGGCAAATTTATGGCTACACCTTC
d_call: -; clone_size: -; v_call: TRBV5-1; j_call: TRBJ2-5; cdr3_aa: CASSVDTLGTQYF; cdr3_nt: TGCGCCAGCAGCGTAGACACTCTAGGGACCCAGTACTTC
d_call: TRBD2; clone_size: -; v_call: TRBV28; j_call: TRBJ2-1; cdr3_aa: CASSLRERQFF; cdr3_nt: TGTGCCAGCAGTTTGCGGGAGAGGCAGTTCTTC
d_call: -; clone_size: -; v_call: TRBV5-1; j_call: TRBJ2-7; cdr3_aa: CASSFRNEQYF; cdr3_nt: TGCGCCAGCAGCTTTAGGAACGAGCAGTACTTC
d_call: -; clone_size: -; v_call: TRBV30; j_call: TRBJ2-1; cdr3_aa: CAWSSGPYNEQFF; cdr3_nt: TGTGCCTGGAGTTCCGGGCCTTACAATGAGCAGTTCTTC
d_call: TRBD1; clone_size: -; v_call: TRBV5-1; j_call: TRBJ2-1; cdr3_aa: CASSRDREGNEQFF; cdr3_nt: TGCGCCAGCAGCAGGGACAGGGAGGGCAATGAGCAGTTCTTC
d_call: -; clone_size: few; v_call: TRBV19; j_call: TRBJ2-4; cdr3_aa: CASSDWGERDKNIQYF; cdr3_nt: TGTGCCAGTTCTGATTGGGGGGAGAGGGACAAAAACATTCAGTACTTC